This T cell receptor (beta chain) appears in the sequencing data of a study of Graves' ophthalmopathy and Graves' hyperthyroidism. TCR beta CDR3 regions were amplified from RNA transcripts. The library came from an HTBI-primed first-round RT-PCR and a second-round multiplex PCR. Each CDR3 protein is one row after TCRdb ran MiXCR on the multiplex PCR reads. The table includes hundreds of thousands of distinct CDR3 sequences, around a fifth detected once. This clonotype was observed at least ten times. Sequenced material: peripheral blood. The sequence was collected from a woman in her late teens or twenties with stable Graves' hyperthyroidism. Some clones in this sample may be carry-over from other donors' samples.

The CDR3 bases are TGTGCCTTCTACGTGGGGGCGTTAGGTTCACCCCTCCACTTT. Translated: CAFYVGALGSPLHF. The gene calls are TRBV30 and TRBJ1-6, with a weak D call TRBD1 (6 bases). The V and J ends lost 7 bases and 9 bases respectively, with 19 bases between them. Looked up from germline, CDR1 is GTSNPN and CDR2 is SVGIG (reference sequence). The CDR3 extends over 14 amino acids.